Listed here are 21 T cell receptor beta chains from one sample, sequenced in a study of PD-1 blockade in classical Hodgkin lymphoma. Specified time point: cycle 4 day 1 (C4D1), after about 6 weeks of nivolumab. Each patient experienced a relapse that followed autologous stem cell transplantation, and brentuximab vedotin exposure varied. Magnetic negative selection served to purify CD4+ T cells out of PBMCs that had been thawed. TCRdb keeps only in-frame clones here, not all; method: immunoSEQ multiplex PCR. The sample lists 15,000 to 20,000 clones, just over 70% occurring once. Material: CD4+ T cells from blood, obtained before the fourth cycle of nivolumab. The source is a human donor with classical Hodgkin lymphoma.

In its sample, this clone was seen a few times. CDR3 in DNA: TGTGCCAGTAGTACAAGGACTAGCGGCGTCACAGATACGCAGTATTTT. Residues: CASSTRTSGVTDTQYF. V usage is TRBV19 and J usage is TRBJ2-3; 10 nucleotides align to TRBD2. The CDR3 has 16 amino acids. Trimming at V came to 4 bases and at J to 2 bases, leaving 6 bases not matched to a gene. The germline V gene encodes CDR1 LNHDA and CDR2 SQIVND (reference sequence).

The chain has TRBV7-3 and TRBJ2-5; TRBD1 agrees at 8 bases. CDR3 length equals 13 residues. The germline CDR1 and CDR2 sequences are SGHTA and FQGTGA. Losses at the gene ends were 4 bases for V and 4 bases for J; bases not matched to a gene: 2. The CDR3 protein is CASSWDRSETQYF. In DNA, the CDR3 is TGTGCCAGCAGCTGGGACAGGTCAGAGACCCAGTACTTC.

With respect to this clone: Other DNA sequences in this specimen translate into the identical CDR3. The chain couples TRBV5-1 to TRBJ2-7, with TRBD1 identical over 7 bases. J lost 4 bases, V lost 4 bases, and 2 bases had no gene match. Germline lookup yields CDR1 SGHRS and CDR2 YFSETQ. The CDR3 spans 12 residues. CDR3 DNA sequence: TGCGCCAGCAGCCGGGACAGTTACGAGCAGTACTTC. Protein sequence: CASSRDSYEQYF.

This chain uses TRBV2 with TRBJ2-3; D ambiguous. From germline, CDR1 is SNHLY and CDR2 FYNNEI. V was shortened by 8 bases and J by 2 bases, with 8 bases between the two germline ends. The CDR3 totals 12 residues. The CDR3 region is CASGYFTDTQYF. The CDR3 coding sequence is TGTGCCAGCGGTTACTTCACAGATACGCAGTATTTT. Full variable domain (outside the CDR3, taken from reference TRBV2 and TRBJ2-3): EPEVTQTPSHQVTQMGQEVILRCVPISNHLYFYWYRQILGQKVEFLVSFYNNEISEKSEIFDDQFSVERPDGSNFTLKIRSTKLEDSAMYFCASGYFTDTQYFGPGTRLTVL.

The chain combines TRBV5-5 with TRBJ1-2; D uncertain. Per germline, CDR1 SGHKS and CDR2 YYEKEE (reference sequence). Trimming took off 0 bases at V and 9 bases at J, with 9 bases between the two ends. CDR3 size: 12 residues. The CDR3 is CASSLATGSYTF. For the CDR3, the DNA is TGTGCCAGCAGCTTGGCTACGGGCAGCTACACCTTC.

This clone has just one count. The J gene is TRBJ2-7, the V gene TRBV19; TRBD1 is a possible D gene (6 bases). Germline assignment: CDR1 LNHDA and CDR2 SQIVND (reference sequence). The CDR3 loop spans 16 amino acids. The V gene lost 3 bases and the J gene lost 1 base, with 16 bases spanning the gap. CDR3 nucleotides: TGTGCCAGTAGTATTCAAGGCAGGGGTCGGTCCTACGAGCAGTACTTC. Its translation: CASSIQGRGRSYEQYF.

The gene calls are TRBV25-1 and TRBJ2-3; no firm D call. This CDR3 has 13 amino acids. Germline V gives CDR1 MGHDK, CDR2 SYGVNS. Trimming pared 1 base from V and 10 bases from J, leaving 12 bases between. The CDR3 loop reads CASSESAAKAQYF. Written as DNA, the CDR3 is TGTGCCAGCAGTGAATCAGCAGCGAAGGCGCAGTATTTT.

The chain has TRBV6-6 and TRBJ1-2; D is possibly TRBD1 (6 bases). V lost 6 bases and J lost 2, with 10 bases in between. Germline V lookup: CDR1 MNHNY, CDR2 SVGAGI (reference sequence). The CDR3 length is 13 residues. The CDR3 reads CASRPGGNYGYTF. The CDR3 DNA sequence: TGTGCCAGCAGACCGGGGGGCAACTATGGCTACACCTTC.

The genes are TRBV5-4 and TRBJ2-3; 7 nucleotides align to TRBD2. CDR3 length equals 16 residues. The junction had 6 bases not matched to a gene; V was cut back by 0 bases and J by 2 bases. The V gene's germline CDR1 is SGHNT and CDR2 YYREEE (reference sequence). The chain's CDR3 is CASSLGLAVYTDTQYF. The CDR3 region has the DNA TGTGCCAGCAGCTTGGGCCTAGCGGTGTACACAGATACGCAGTATTTT.

A note on this clone: Different DNA sequences within this sample yield the same CDR3. The genes are TRBV7-8 and TRBJ1-3, with TRBD1 identical over 10 bases. V trimming: 5 bases; J trimming: 1 base; junction bases outside the gene matches: 2. This CDR3 region has 15 residues. The V gene's germline CDR1 is SGHVS and CDR2 FQNEAQ. The CDR3 is CASSLDRGSGNTIYF. Written as DNA, the CDR3 is TGTGCCAGCAGCCTGGACAGGGGGTCTGGAAACACCATATATTTT.

This clone came up a few times. The rearrangement links TRBV10-3 to TRBJ2-3; D unclear. V lost 8 bases and J 0 bases, leaving 9 bases between the germline ends. Germline V lookup: CDR1 ENHRY, CDR2 SYGVKD. The CDR3 consists of 13 residues. The CDR3 sequence is CAIGGTSTDTQYF. The CDR3 nucleotides read TGTGCCATCGGCGGAACTAGCACAGATACGCAGTATTTT.

This clone is a singleton in its sample. The chain is built from TRBV6-5 and TRBJ1-2; no firm D call. This CDR3 contains 14 residues. V lost 6 bases to trimming and J lost 2 bases, with 13 bases between them. CDR1 and CDR2 from the germline V gene are MNHEY and SVGAGI. Here the CDR3 reads CASSPARLNYGYTF. DNA of the CDR3: TGTGCCAGCAGCCCGGCCCGCCTCAACTATGGCTACACCTTC.

V gene TRBV10-3 combines with J gene TRBJ2-1; D not certain. This CDR3 is 13 amino acids long. Germline V lookup: CDR1 ENHRY, CDR2 SYGVKD. V dropped 7 bases and J dropped 9 bases, with 16 bases sitting between them. The CDR3, as DNA: TGTGCCATCACTTCCTCGAGCCCGGGTGAGCAGTTCTTC. Amino acids: CAITSSSPGEQFF.

The chain uses TRBV13 and TRBJ2-3; a possible D gene is TRBD2 (5 bases). The V and J ends lost 2 bases and 8 bases respectively, with 17 bases between them. The germline V gene has CDR1 PRHDT and CDR2 FYEKMQ (reference sequence). The CDR3 has 15 residues. The CDR3 here is CASSLYAGQGSTQYF. Here the CDR3 DNA reads TGTGCCAGCAGCTTATACGCGGGCCAAGGCTCTACGCAGTATTTT.

The rearrangement links TRBV4-1 to TRBJ1-4; D ambiguous. The CDR3 has 15 amino acids. CDR1 MGHRA and CDR2 YSYEKL come from the germline V gene. Trimming cost V 1 base and J 2 bases, with 8 bases left between them. The CDR3 sequence is CASSQGVQTNEKLFF. CDR3 in DNA: TGCGCCAGCAGCCAAGGGGTACAGACTAATGAAAAACTGTTTTTT.

V gene TRBV25-1 combines with J gene TRBJ1-2, with 7 bases fitting TRBD1. The V segment lost 1 base and the J segment 4 bases; nucleotides outside the gene matches: 6. The germline gives CDR1 MGHDK, CDR2 SYGVNS. The CDR3 is made up of 15 amino acids. The CDR3 region is CASSESTGDSYGYTF. CDR3 DNA: TGTGCCAGCAGTGAATCCACCGGGGACAGCTATGGCTACACCTTC.

The V call is TRBV7-9, the J call TRBJ1-3; D gene ambiguous. The CDR3 length is 15 residues. The V end was cut by 3 bases, the J end by 2 bases, with 11 bases between. Germline V CDR1 and CDR2: SEHNR, FQNEAQ (reference sequence). CDR3 in amino acids: CASSFSGKAGNTIYF. The CDR3 nucleotides read TGTGCCAGCAGCTTCTCGGGGAAGGCTGGAAACACCATATATTTT.

The gene calls are TRBV5-6 and TRBJ1-5; no reliable D call. The germline V and J ends were trimmed by 1 base and 5 bases, with 10 bases remaining between them. The CDR3 is 14 amino acids. CDR1 is SGHDT, CDR2 YYEEEE, per germline. CDR3 amino acids: CASSLLGLDQPQHF. In nucleotides, the CDR3 is TGTGCCAGCAGCTTGTTGGGCTTAGATCAGCCCCAGCATTTT.

This chain links TRBV7-9 with TRBJ2-1; 9 bases line up with TRBD2. From germline, CDR1 is SEHNR and CDR2 FQNEAQ (reference sequence). The CDR3 spans 15 residues. Germline trimming cut 5 bases from V and 6 bases from J; bases unmatched to any gene: 8. As DNA, the CDR3 is TGTGCCAGCAGCCCAAGCGGGAGGTTTGGCAATGAGCAGTTCTTC. Its translation: CASSPSGRFGNEQFF.

This chain links TRBV11-1 with TRBJ1-1; TRBD1 is a possible D gene (5 bases). V dropped 2 bases and J dropped 0 bases, with 13 bases sitting between them. Per germline, CDR1 SGHAT and CDR2 FQDESV (reference sequence). The CDR3 length is 16 residues. The CDR3 loop is CASSLYGTEMNTEAFF. CDR3 in DNA: TGTGCCAGCAGCTTATACGGGACGGAGATGAACACTGAAGCTTTCTTT.

This chain joins TRBV4-3 and TRBJ1-2, with a possible D match to TRBD1 (5 bases). CDR3 length: 15 amino acids. Trimming cost V 0 bases and J 4 bases, with 12 bases left between them. CDR1 is LGHNA and CDR2 is YSLEER in the germline V gene. The CDR3: CASSQDGGIAYGYTF. DNA of the CDR3: TGCGCCAGCAGCCAAGATGGGGGGATCGCCTATGGCTACACCTTC.